Presented here are 2 T cell receptor beta chains from one specimen sequenced in a study of blood T cell repertoires in COVID-19. Here immunoSEQ multiplex PCR was the method, and the copy in TCRdb shows in-frame clones only, minus some. The table lists approximately 240,000 clones, nearly 90% of them singletons, with less than 15% in the top ten. Source material: peripheral blood. These receptors originate from a woman younger than 35 who had recovered from COVID-19.

The chain links TRBV6-5 to TRBJ1-6; TRBD1 matches 7 bases. The CDR3 has 15 residues. V lost 5 bases to trimming and J lost 8 bases; unmatched junction nucleotides: 9. Looked up from germline, CDR1 is MNHEY and CDR2 is SVGAGI. This chain's CDR3 is CASSRTGVGDSPLHF. The DNA of the CDR3 is TGTGCCAGCAGTCGTACAGGGGTCGGGGATTCACCCCTCCACTTT.

This rearrangement joins TRBV28 to TRBJ2-7; 7 nucleotides align to TRBD1. J was trimmed by 1 base and V by 10 bases; bases with no gene match: 10. This CDR3 is 14 amino acids long. The V gene's germline CDR1 is MDHEN and CDR2 SYDVKM. The CDR3 DNA sequence: TGTGCCACCCAACAGGGGCTGGGGTCCTACGAGCAGTACTTC. Translation gives CATQQGLGSYEQYF.